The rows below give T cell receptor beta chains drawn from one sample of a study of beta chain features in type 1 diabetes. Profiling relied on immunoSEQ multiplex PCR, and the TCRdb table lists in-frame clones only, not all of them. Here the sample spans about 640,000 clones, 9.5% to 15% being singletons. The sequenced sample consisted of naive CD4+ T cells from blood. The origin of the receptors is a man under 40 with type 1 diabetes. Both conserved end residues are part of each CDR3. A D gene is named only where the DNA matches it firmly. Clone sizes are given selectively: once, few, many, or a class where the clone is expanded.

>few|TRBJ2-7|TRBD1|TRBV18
CASSPGTVSYEQYF
TGTGCCAGCTCACCCGGGACAGTTTCGTACGAGCAGTACTTC
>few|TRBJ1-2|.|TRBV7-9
CASSLGDSLGYGYTF
TGTGCCAGCAGCTTAGGTGACAGTCTAGGCTATGGCTACACCTTC
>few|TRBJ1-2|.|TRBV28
CASSLSLPGNYYGYTF
TGTGCCAGCAGTTTAAGCTTACCTGGGAATTACTATGGCTACACCTTC
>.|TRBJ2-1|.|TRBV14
CASSRPGAVEQFF
TGTGCCAGCAGCAGACCGGGGGCGGTTGAGCAGTTCTTC
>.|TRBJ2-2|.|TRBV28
CASSLLYTGELFF
TGTGCCAGCAGTTTATTGTACACCGGGGAGCTGTTTTTT
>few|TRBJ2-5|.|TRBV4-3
CASSPRLGYGETQYF
TGCGCCAGCAGCCCTCGACTAGGCTACGGAGAGACCCAGTACTTC
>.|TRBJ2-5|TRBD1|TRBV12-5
CASAQGTGPNLAETQYF
TGTGCTAGTGCCCAAGGGACAGGGCCTAACTTAGCAGAGACCCAGTACTTC
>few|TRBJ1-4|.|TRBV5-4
CASSLAVGTNEKLFF
TGTGCCAGCAGCTTGGCTGTTGGGACTAATGAAAAACTGTTTTTT
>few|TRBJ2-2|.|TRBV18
CASSPRGDTGELFF
TGTGCCAGCTCACCGAGAGGGGATACCGGGGAGCTGTTTTTT
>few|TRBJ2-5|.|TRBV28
CASSKTVQETQYF
TGTGCCAGCAGCAAGACAGTACAAGAGACCCAGTACTTC
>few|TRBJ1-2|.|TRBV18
CASSPPGLQGANYGYTF
TGTGCCAGCTCACCACCTGGCCTCCAGGGAGCTAACTATGGCTACACCTTC
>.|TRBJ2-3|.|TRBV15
CATSRSRVLADTQYF
TGTGCCACCAGCAGAAGCAGGGTCCTGGCAGATACGCAGTATTTT
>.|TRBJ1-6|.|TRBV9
CASSVESDSPRRDSPLHF
TGTGCCAGCAGCGTAGAATCGGACTCCCCCAGGAGGGATTCACCCCTCCACTTT
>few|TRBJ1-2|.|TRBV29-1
CSAEAVNYGYTF
TGCAGCGCCGAAGCCGTGAACTATGGCTACACCTTC
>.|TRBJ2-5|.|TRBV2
CASSYSYQETQYF
TGTGCCAGCAGTTACAGCTACCAAGAGACCCAGTACTTC